This T cell receptor beta chain was sequenced for a study of OX40 agonist ivuxolimab in advanced cancers. Across the study: Patients were given ivuxolimab, an antibody that agonizes OX40 (CD134). Study-wide results and limits: On average, CD8+ T cells showed a greater number of expanded clones than CD4+. At 0.1 to 3.0 mg/kg and by week 6, clonal expansion occurred in CD4+ and CD8+ blood T cells.

The sampling schedule covered blood at baseline, cycle 4 day 1, and cycle 7 day 1. Of note for this clone: No antigen is known for it.

TCRdb keeps only in-frame clones here, not all; method: immunoSEQ multiplex PCR. The table has some 52,000 clones, roughly 83% seen once. CDR1 and CDR2 from the germline V gene are SNHLY and FYNNEI. The ends were cut back, 8 bases at V and 9 bases at J, with 14 bases in the middle. The CDR3 has 13 residues. The specimen comprised CD4+ or CD8+ T cells sorted from blood, sampled in a trial of the OX40 agonist ivuxolimab. This chain uses TRBV2 with TRBJ1-6; D gene uncertain. This receptor was obtained from an adult with an advanced solid tumor such as melanoma, head and neck, liver or kidney cancer. The chain's CDR3 is CASGGTEGSPLHF. The CDR3 nucleotides read TGTGCCAGCGGCGGAACCGAGGGTTCACCCCTCCACTTT.